These 19 T cell receptor beta chains were sequenced from one sample in a study of regulatory T cells in long-lasting Graves disease. In building TCR beta libraries, iRepertoire HTBI primers were used together with Arm-PCR of CDR3 regions. TCRdb re-called the multiplex PCR reads through MiXCR, storing one row per CDR3 protein. This table has 400,000 to 450,000 distinct CDR3 sequences, around 20% appearing once. Indicated time point: persistent/refractory GD, antithyroid drugs over 5 years with positive TRAb. The TCR library used RNA extracted from PBMCs. Sequences were derived from peripheral blood mononuclear cells (PBMCs), sampled when the disease was refractory, from a patient treated with antithyroid drugs. Source of these receptors: a female donor with Graves disease.

The chain joins TRBV18 to TRBJ2-1, with TRBD2 identical over 9 bases. From germline, CDR1 is KGHSH and CDR2 LQKENI. The CDR3 is made up of 17 amino acids. J lost 8 bases, V lost 3 bases, and 14 bases had no gene match. CDR3 nucleotides: TGTGCCAGCTCACCCACTGGGCTAGCGGGAACAGGCGATGAGCAGTTCTTC. As protein: CASSPTGLAGTGDEQFF.

This clonotype was picked up a small number of times. The chain uses TRBV12-3 or TRBV12-4 and TRBJ2-7; D is undetermined. The ends were cut back, 3 bases at V and 5 bases at J, with 11 bases in the middle. The CDR3 has 13 residues. CDR3 coding DNA: TGTGCCAGCAGTTTTTTTGACGGAGACGAGCAGTACTTC. Its protein is CASSFFDGDEQYF.

This clonotype was recorded a few times. This sequence joins TRBV29-1 and TRBJ2-7; 12 bases line up with TRBD2. After removal of 1 base from V and 2 bases from J, the junction contained 3 bases not matched to a gene. The germline gives CDR1 SQVTM, CDR2 ANQGSEA. This CDR3 is 15 amino acids long. The DNA of the CDR3 is TGCAGCGTTGAAGGACTAGCGGGAGCTCCCTACGAGCAGTACTTC. Protein sequence: CSVEGLAGAPYEQYF.

This clonotype appeared many times. CDR3 amino acids: CAISDPGRTEAFF. CDR3 nucleotide sequence: TGTGCCATCAGTGACCCAGGGCGGACTGAAGCTTTCTTT. The V and J genes are TRBV10-3 and TRBJ1-1; TRBD1 is a possible D gene (5 bases). Germline CDR1 and CDR2: ENHRY and SYGVKD. CDR3 size: 13 residues. Trimming pared 3 bases from V and 5 bases from J, leaving 10 bases between.

This clonotype was detected only a few times. The gene calls are TRBV2 and TRBJ2-4, with a tentative D call TRBD2 (5 bases). The CDR3 loop spans 18 amino acids. Trimming removed 8 bases from V and 0 bases from J, with 23 bases in between. CDR1 and CDR2 from the germline V gene are SNHLY and FYNNEI. The chain's CDR3 is CASGERPAGGLAKNIQYF. As DNA, the CDR3 is TGTGCCAGCGGCGAGCGGCCGGCCGGCGGGCTAGCCAAAAACATTCAGTACTTC.

This clonotype appeared a few times. The CDR3 is CAIQAANTEAFF. CDR3 DNA sequence: TGTGCCATCCAGGCGGCGAACACTGAAGCTTTCTTT. The J gene is TRBJ1-1, the V gene TRBV10-3; D gene ambiguous. Germline V gene lookup returns CDR1 ENHRY and CDR2 SYGVKD. V was trimmed by 8 bases and J by 1 base, leaving 8 bases between them. CDR3 length: 12 amino acids.

This clonotype was counted a few times. V is TRBV3-1 and J is TRBJ2-7; D not certain. This CDR3 has 13 residues. Germline V lookup: CDR1 LGHDT, CDR2 YNNKEL (reference sequence). Trimming shortened V by 0 bases and J by 6 bases, and 9 bases separated the two germline ends. The CDR3 here is CASSQEKWGEQYF. In DNA form, the CDR3 reads TGTGCCAGCAGCCAAGAAAAGTGGGGCGAGCAGTACTTC.

At least ten counts were recorded for this clonotype. The chain combines TRBV12-3 or TRBV12-4 with TRBJ2-7; D gene ambiguous. The V and J ends lost 3 bases and 3 bases respectively, with 9 bases between them. The CDR3 runs to 13 residues. CDR3 sequence (DNA): TGTGCCAGCAGTTTCGGCAGGAGCTACGAGCAGTACTTC. Translating gives CASSFGRSYEQYF.

This clonotype was recorded many times. This chain links TRBV2 with TRBJ2-5; D possibly matches TRBD1 or TRBD2 (6 bases each). In germline, CDR1 is SNHLY, CDR2 FYNNEI. This CDR3 comprises 13 residues. V was trimmed by 10 bases and J by 5 bases, leaving 17 bases between them. The chain's CDR3 is CAINRRGGETQYF. The CDR3, as DNA: TGTGCCATCAACCGCAGGGGAGGTGAGACCCAGTACTTC.

The chain combines TRBV7-9 with TRBJ2-7; weak D call: TRBD2 (5 bases). This CDR3 is built from 14 residues. V lost 5 bases and J lost 2, with 13 bases in between. Germline V gene data show CDR1 as SEHNR and CDR2 as FQNEAQ (reference sequence). The CDR3 bases are TGTGCCAGCAGCCAACAGAGCGGAGCCTACGAGCAGTACTTC. Its translation: CASSQQSGAYEQYF.

The rearrangement links TRBV20-1 to TRBJ1-2; D is unresolved. The V gene's germline CDR1 is DFQATT and CDR2 SNEGSKA (reference sequence). V lost 6 bases and J 4 bases, leaving 18 bases between the germline ends. CDR3 length equals 14 residues. This CDR3 is CSAPQGSGIYGYTF. As DNA, the CDR3 is TGCAGTGCCCCACAAGGGTCAGGAATCTATGGCTACACCTTC.

This clonotype was detected ten times or more. The V call is TRBV12-3 or TRBV12-4, the J call TRBJ1-2; tentatively, D is TRBD1 (6 bases). Between the trimmed V and J ends, which lost 1 base and 2 bases, there was a span of 11 bases. The CDR3 length is 15 residues. DNA of the CDR3: TGTGCCAGCAGTTTAGAGGGGACACCAAACTATGGCTACACCTTC. Encoded protein: CASSLEGTPNYGYTF.

The table lists this clonotype with many counts. The chain carries TRBV20-1 and TRBJ2-7; D is undetermined. CDR1 and CDR2 (germline): DFQATT, SNEGSKA (reference sequence). Trimming stripped 1 base from V and 7 bases from J, with 11 bases between. This CDR3 spans 12 amino acids. In DNA form, the CDR3 reads TGCAGTGCTAGAGCACCACACGAAGAGCAGTACTTC. Amino acid sequence: CSARAPHEEQYF.

This clonotype was counted a few times. This chain links TRBV5-1 with TRBJ2-5; D perhaps matches TRBD2 (5 bases). Germline CDR1 reads SGHRS; CDR2 reads YFSETQ. The CDR3 is 15 amino acids. V lost 0 bases and J 1 base, leaving 10 bases between the germline ends. The CDR3 loop is CASSLAPGIQETQYF. CDR3 nucleotides: TGCGCCAGCAGCTTGGCTCCGGGGATCCAAGAGACCCAGTACTTC. Complete variable domain (other parts from reference TRBV5-1 and TRBJ2-5): KAGVTQTPRYLIKTRGQQVTLSCSPISGHRSVSWYQQTPGQGLQFLFEYFSETQRNKGNFPGRFSGRQFSNSRSEMNVSTLELGDSALYLCASSLAPGIQETQYFGPGTRLLVL.

This clonotype has just a few counts. This chain joins TRBV20-1 and TRBJ1-3, with no clear D. Trimming removed 0 bases from V and 1 base from J, with 13 bases in between. This CDR3 has 16 amino acids. Germline CDR1 reads DFQATT; CDR2 reads SNEGSKA (reference sequence). CDR3 DNA sequence: TGCAGTGCTAGAGATCCGCAGTTGAAGTCTGGAAACACCATATATTTT. It yields the protein CSARDPQLKSGNTIYF.

This clonotype was counted at least ten times. V usage is TRBV2 and J usage is TRBJ1-2; D call uncertain. V gave up 6 bases and J gave up 6 bases, with 14 bases separating them. CDR1 is SNHLY, CDR2 FYNNEI, per germline. The CDR3 extends over 13 amino acids. CDR3 region: CASRAQPSHGYTF. The CDR3 coding sequence is TGTGCCAGCAGAGCTCAGCCCAGCCATGGCTACACCTTC.

In its sample, this clonotype was seen many times. The V gene is TRBV20-1, the J gene TRBJ1-5; D is unresolved. The V end was cut by 1 base, the J end by 6 bases, with 10 bases between. CDR1 is DFQATT, CDR2 SNEGSKA, per germline (reference sequence). CDR3 length equals 13 residues. CDR3 sequence: CSARAGQPQPQHF. The CDR3 nucleotides read TGCAGTGCTAGAGCAGGTCAGCCTCAGCCCCAGCATTTT.

There are many counts of this clonotype. This chain links TRBV30 with TRBJ2-5, with 7 nucleotides matching TRBD1. The germline V gene has CDR1 GTSNPN and CDR2 SVGIG (reference sequence). The CDR3 has 15 amino acids. J was trimmed by 5 bases and V by 0 bases; bases with no gene match: 9. The CDR3, as DNA: TGTGCCTGGAGTGTACCTGACAGGGAGAGGGAGACCCAGTACTTC. Translated: CAWSVPDRERETQYF.

This clonotype was counted only a few times. The CDR3 DNA is TGCAGTGCTAGAGATCGTGGGACAGGTTGGGGAAACACTGAAGCTTTCTTT. Its translation: CSARDRGTGWGNTEAFF. V is TRBV20-1 and J is TRBJ1-1; 8 nucleotides match TRBD1. V gave up 0 bases and J gave up 2 bases; unmatched junction bases: 11. CDR3 length: 17 residues. CDR1 is DFQATT and CDR2 is SNEGSKA in the germline V gene (reference sequence).